These 32 T cell receptor beta chains share one sample of origin, sequenced in a study of regulatory T cells in long-lasting Graves disease. Building of the TCR beta libraries involved iRepertoire HTBI primers and Arm-PCR of CDR3 regions. TCRdb called the multiplex PCR reads again in MiXCR, with one record for every CDR3 protein. The repertoire holds 400,000 or so distinct CDR3 sequences, with more than 20% as singletons. Time point defined: persistent/refractory GD, antithyroid drugs over 5 years with positive TRAb. PBMC RNA served as the TCR library source. The sequences come from peripheral blood mononuclear cells (PBMCs), collected when the disease was refractory, from a patient treated with antithyroid drugs. All receptors come from a female donor with Graves disease.

This clonotype has just a few counts. The gene calls are TRBV20-1 and TRBJ2-3; 7 positions match TRBD1. CDR3 size: 13 residues. Germline V gene lookup returns CDR1 DFQATT and CDR2 SNEGSKA (reference sequence). With 3 bases clipped from V and 2 bases from J, the junction kept 2 bases outside the gene matches. CDR3 bases: TGCAGTGCTAGGGGACAGCCCACAGATACGCAGTATTTT. Its translation: CSARGQPTDTQYF.

The chain links TRBV6-5 to TRBJ2-1, with 10 bases aligning to TRBD2. The J segment lost 9 bases and the V segment lost 5 bases, leaving 16 bases of the junction unmatched. This CDR3 contains 17 residues. The germline gives CDR1 MNHEY, CDR2 SVGAGI. In nucleotides, the CDR3 is TGTGCCAGCAGTACCCGAACTGGTCTAGCGGGAGAAAGTGAGCAGTTCTTC. It yields the protein CASSTRTGLAGESEQFF.

This clonotype was counted at least ten times. The rearrangement uses TRBV7-2 and TRBJ1-2; D unclear. Germline values: CDR1 SGHTA, CDR2 FQGNSA. The CDR3 is made up of 12 amino acids. V lost 3 bases and J lost 8, with 10 bases in between. CDR3 sequence (DNA): TGTGCCAGCAGCTTCCAAAAAGGGGGCTACACCTTC. Encoded protein: CASSFQKGGYTF.

In this sample, this clonotype turned up many times. The chain carries TRBV3-1 and TRBJ1-1; the D gene is possibly TRBD1 (5 bases). The germline CDR1 and CDR2 sequences are LGHDT and YNNKEL (reference sequence). CDR3 size: 14 residues. V lost 0 bases and J 7 bases, leaving 12 bases between the germline ends. The CDR3 DNA is TGTGCCAGCAGCCAAGATGGGGTGGGGGTTGAAGCTTTCTTT. It codes for CASSQDGVGVEAFF.

This clonotype was counted many times. At one end the junction does not follow the germline gene, possibly because of a read error. This chain's CDR3 is CASSLGTGIGYGYTF. The CDR3 nucleotides read TGCGCCAGCAGCTTAGGGACAGGGATTGGATATGGCTACACCTTC. This chain links TRBV7-3 with TRBJ1-2; 9 bases fit TRBD1. The V gene's germline CDR1 is SGHTA and CDR2 FQGTGA. The CDR3 covers 15 residues.

This clonotype was counted many times. This chain connects TRBV27 to TRBJ1-4; no definite D call. CDR1 MNHEY and CDR2 SMNVEV come from the germline V gene (reference sequence). V gave up 5 bases and J gave up 4 bases, with 14 bases separating them. The CDR3 is made up of 15 amino acids. The CDR3 region is CASSPATVGNEKLFF. CDR3 in DNA: TGTGCCAGCAGTCCCGCGACTGTGGGTAATGAAAAACTGTTTTTT. Based on the CDR3 plus reference TRBV27 and TRBJ1-4, the full variable domain is EAQVTQNPRYLITVTGKKLTVTCSQNMNHEYMSWYRQDPGLGLRQIYYSMNVEVTDKGDVPEGYKVSRKEKRNFPLILESPSPNQTSLYFCASSPATVGNEKLFFGSGTQLSVL.

The CDR3 sequence is CASSYGDAGVGTYEQYF. In DNA form, the CDR3 reads TGTGCCAGCAGTTACGGGGACGCGGGAGTCGGTACCTACGAGCAGTACTTC. This chain links TRBV6-2 or TRBV6-3 with TRBJ2-7, with 7 bases lining up with TRBD2. V was pared by 2 bases and J by 2 bases, with 12 bases of the junction left unmatched. The germline CDR1 and CDR2 sequences are MNHEY and SVGEGT. CDR3 length equals 17 residues.

The chain carries TRBV19 and TRBJ1-1, with 8 bases lining up with TRBD1. The CDR3 covers 14 residues. Per the germline V gene, CDR1 is LNHDA and CDR2 is SQIVND (reference sequence). With V trimmed by 5 bases and J by 4 bases, 6 bases remained unmatched. The CDR3 DNA sequence: TGTGCCAGTAGTTCGACAGGGGCGAGCACTGAAGCTTTCTTT. It yields the protein CASSSTGASTEAFF.

This clonotype was counted only a few times. This chain connects TRBV20-1 to TRBJ2-7; D may be TRBD2 (5 bases). Germline CDR1 is DFQATT and CDR2 is SNEGSKA (reference sequence). V gave up 1 base and J gave up 1 base, with 8 bases separating them. The CDR3 runs 13 residues. CDR3 sequence (DNA): TGCAGTGCTAGAGCACTAGGGTCCTACGAGCAGTACTTC. Protein sequence: CSARALGSYEQYF.

This clonotype was seen more than once but under ten times. The chain is built from TRBV29-1 and TRBJ1-2; TRBD1 matches at 7 bases. The CDR3 extends over 13 amino acids. In germline, CDR1 is SQVTM, CDR2 ANQGSEA. V shed 5 bases and J 7 bases; nucleotides not matched to a gene: 10. CDR3 bases: TGCAGCGTTAACGGCAGGGGGACTGGTGGCTACACCTTC. This encodes CSVNGRGTGGYTF.

The chain links TRBV19 to TRBJ1-1; D is undetermined. CDR3 length: 13 residues. Trimming left V 3 bases short and J 4 bases short, with 9 bases between. Germline V gene sequence: CDR1 LNHDA, CDR2 SQIVND (reference sequence). The CDR3 DNA reads TGTGCCAGTAGTATGACCGTCCCCACTGAAGCTTTCTTT. This encodes CASSMTVPTEAFF.

This clonotype was counted a single time. This chain links TRBV7-2 with TRBJ2-7; 13 bases are a match to TRBD2. The germline V gene encodes CDR1 SGHTA and CDR2 FQGNSA. This CDR3 has 16 residues. Trimming removed 8 bases from V and 7 bases from J; junction bases left unmatched: 14. CDR3: CASSPNGLAGVGEQYF. The CDR3 DNA is TGTGCCAGCTCACCCAATGGACTAGCGGGAGTGGGGGAGCAGTACTTC.

The V gene is TRBV30, the J gene TRBJ2-2, with 10 bases matching TRBD2. This CDR3 is built from 15 residues. The V and J ends lost 2 bases and 5 bases, in that order; junction bases with no gene match: 5. CDR1 and CDR2 (germline): GTSNPN, SVGIG (reference sequence). CDR3 sequence (DNA): TGTGCCTGGAGTAAAATAGCGGGAGGAACCGGGGAGCTGTTTTTT. This translates into CAWSKIAGGTGELFF.

This clonotype has only a few counts. This chain uses TRBV7-9 with TRBJ2-5; D perhaps matches TRBD1 (6 bases). Per germline, CDR1 SEHNR and CDR2 FQNEAQ (reference sequence). Trimming pared 8 bases from V and 0 bases from J, leaving 16 bases between. The CDR3 runs 15 residues. The CDR3 protein is CASSAGAVNQETQYF. The CDR3 DNA reads as TGTGCCAGCTCGGCAGGGGCGGTGAACCAAGAGACCCAGTACTTC.

This clonotype was recorded at least ten times. The gene calls are TRBV25-1 and TRBJ1-1; TRBD1 matches 7 bases. There are 14 residues in the CDR3. V lost 7 bases to trimming and J lost 8 bases; unmatched junction nucleotides: 13. Germline CDR1 is MGHDK and CDR2 is SYGVNS. The CDR3 is CASNEGGRKTEAFF. In DNA form, the CDR3 reads TGTGCCAGCAACGAAGGGGGCCGGAAAACAGAAGCTTTCTTT. Full variable domain (outside the CDR3, taken from reference TRBV25-1 and TRBJ1-1): EADIYQTPRYLVIGTGKKITLECSQTMGHDKMYWYQQDPGMELHLIHYSYGVNSTEKGDLSSESTVSRIRTEHFPLTLESARPSHTSQYLCASNEGGRKTEAFFGQGTRLTVV.

This clonotype has more than one count but fewer than ten. The V and J genes are TRBV2 and TRBJ1-4, with 7 bases fitting TRBD1. CDR1 is SNHLY, CDR2 FYNNEI, per germline. The CDR3 spans 13 residues. The ends lost 6 bases at V and 4 bases at J; junction bases unmatched: 2. The DNA of the CDR3 is TGTGCCAGCAGGAGGGACAGTAATGAAAAACTGTTTTTT. Protein: CASRRDSNEKLFF.

This clonotype was observed many times. J is TRBJ1-2 and V is TRBV12-3 or TRBV12-4, with D perhaps TRBD1 (6 bases). V was cut by 6 bases and J by 3 bases, with 11 bases left in between. There are 13 residues in the CDR3. CDR3 protein: CASRPTGYYGYTF. DNA of the CDR3: TGTGCCAGCAGACCGACAGGATACTATGGCTACACCTTC.

CDR3 DNA: TGTGCCAGCAGCTTAGTTGCAGGGGGCTTTGAGACCCAGTACTTC. Encoded protein: CASSLVAGGFETQYF. The chain combines TRBV7-9 with TRBJ2-5; TRBD1 aligns across 8 bases. CDR3 length equals 15 residues. The J segment lost 5 bases and the V segment lost 1 base, leaving 6 bases of the junction unmatched. The germline V gene has CDR1 SEHNR and CDR2 FQNEAQ (reference sequence).

This clonotype was picked up many times. This sequence joins TRBV27 and TRBJ1-5; D call uncertain. V was pared by 4 bases and J by 7 bases, with 17 bases between. This CDR3 comprises 15 residues. Germline values: CDR1 MNHEY, CDR2 SMNVEV (reference sequence). The CDR3 reads CASSSYVGDRQPQHF. Here the CDR3 DNA reads TGTGCCAGCAGTTCTTATGTCGGGGATCGCCAGCCCCAGCATTTT.

This chain uses TRBV18 with TRBJ2-3; 10 bases map to TRBD1. V shed 1 base and J 4 bases; nucleotides not matched to a gene: 2. This CDR3 contains 15 residues. CDR1 and CDR2 from the germline V gene are KGHSH and LQKENI. The CDR3 loop reads CASSPLGTGADTQYF. The CDR3 bases are TGTGCCAGCTCACCACTAGGGACAGGGGCAGATACGCAGTATTTT. Based on the CDR3 plus reference TRBV18 and TRBJ2-3, the full variable domain is NAGVMQNPRHLVRRRGQEARLRCSPMKGHSHVYWYRQLPEEGLKFMVYLQKENIIDESGMPKERFSAEFPKEGPSILRIQQVVRGDSAAYFCASSPLGTGADTQYFGPGTRLTVL.

This clonotype was seen at least ten times. V usage is TRBV6-1 and J usage is TRBJ1-2; the match to TRBD1 covers 9 bases. V lost 5 bases, J lost 7 bases, and 11 bases stayed unmatched. Germline V lookup: CDR1 MNHNS, CDR2 SASEGT. The CDR3 is made up of 15 amino acids. The CDR3 DNA reads TGTGCCAGCAGTCCACCACCGGGACAGGGCTCTGGCTACACCTTC. This translates into CASSPPPGQGSGYTF.

The V and J genes are TRBV6-2 or TRBV6-3 and TRBJ1-1; D unclear. Trimming took off 6 bases at V and 0 bases at J, with 17 bases between the two ends. Germline V lookup: CDR1 MNHEY, CDR2 SVGEGT. The CDR3 loop spans 16 amino acids. CDR3 in amino acids: CASSRAVEIMNTEAFF. In nucleotides, the CDR3 is TGTGCCAGCAGCCGGGCAGTGGAAATCATGAACACTGAAGCTTTCTTT.

This clonotype occurred a few times. CDR3 sequence reads: CASAQGSSEAFF. Written as DNA, the CDR3 is TGTGCCTCGGCACAGGGTTCGTCTGAAGCTTTCTTT. V gene TRBV30 combines with J gene TRBJ1-1; tentative D call: TRBD1 (6 bases). Germline values: CDR1 GTSNPN, CDR2 SVGIG (reference sequence). V was pared by 7 bases and J by 6 bases, with 15 bases between. This CDR3 contains 12 residues.

The sample holds many counts of this clonotype. This chain connects TRBV6-1 to TRBJ2-7; possibly TRBD2 for D (5 bases). V was shortened by 6 bases and J by 5 bases, with 14 bases between the two germline ends. CDR1 MNHNS and CDR2 SASEGT come from the germline V gene. The CDR3 runs to 13 residues. The CDR3 reads CASRWRGFDEQYF. CDR3 in DNA: TGTGCCAGCAGATGGAGAGGGTTCGACGAGCAGTACTTC.

This clonotype was observed a few times. The genes are TRBV7-9 and TRBJ1-4; the D is unclear. Germline V gene lookup returns CDR1 SEHNR and CDR2 FQNEAQ (reference sequence). The CDR3 sequence is 14 residues long. Trimming removed 3 bases at V and 10 bases at J, with 15 bases between. The CDR3: CASSFEALHGKLFF. The CDR3 DNA reads as TGTGCCAGCAGCTTCGAGGCGCTTCATGGAAAACTGTTTTTT.

The chain is built from TRBV10-2 and TRBJ1-2; the match to TRBD1 covers 7 bases. Germline V gene sequence: CDR1 WSHSY, CDR2 SAAADI. The CDR3 has 15 residues. Trimming took 6 bases from V and 6 from J; bases not matched to a gene: 13. CDR3 in amino acids: CASSLTTGAGNGYTF. CDR3 DNA: TGCGCCAGCAGCCTAACCACAGGGGCGGGGAATGGCTACACCTTC.

About this clonotype: Given a much more abundant clone one base away, this may be a read error. V and J are TRBV6-2 or TRBV6-3 and TRBJ2-7, with D perhaps assigned TRBD1 or TRBD2 (5 bases each). With 5 bases removed from V and 2 bases from J, the gap between germline ends came to 10 bases. The CDR3 is 13 residues long. Germline lookup yields CDR1 MNHEY and CDR2 SVGEGT. The CDR3 DNA reads TGTGCCAGCAGTGAAGGGACGCCCTACGAGCAGTACTTC. Translated: CASSEGTPYEQYF.

This clonotype was detected ten times or more. The rearrangement uses TRBV2 and TRBJ2-7; D is ambiguous. The CDR3 is 19 residues long. Trimming left V 4 bases short and J 3 bases short, with 28 bases between. CDR1 is SNHLY and CDR2 is FYNNEI in the germline V gene. CDR3 loop: CASSVSHILPVAGGYEQYF. The DNA for the CDR3 is TGTGCCAGCAGTGTTTCCCACATCCTCCCCGTCGCAGGTGGCTACGAGCAGTACTTC. Combining the CDR3 with reference TRBV2 and TRBJ2-7 gives the whole variable domain EPEVTQTPSHQVTQMGQEVILRCVPISNHLYFYWYRQILGQKVEFLVSFYNNEISEKSEIFDDQFSVERPDGSNFTLKIRSTKLEDSAMYFCASSVSHILPVAGGYEQYFGPGTRLTVT.

The sample holds one count of this clonotype. The rearrangement uses TRBV11-2 and TRBJ2-1; D is perhaps TRBD1 or TRBD2 (5 bases each). This CDR3 region has 15 residues. The germline V and J ends were trimmed by 0 bases and 10 bases, with 16 bases remaining between them. The germline V gene encodes CDR1 SGHAT and CDR2 FQNNGV. For the CDR3, the DNA is TGTGCCAGCAGCTTAGATCGGGCTAGCACAGGAGAGCAGTTCTTC. Translating it yields CASSLDRASTGEQFF.

The rearrangement joins TRBV29-1 to TRBJ2-7; 10 bases map to TRBD1. The germline V gene has CDR1 SQVTM and CDR2 ANQGSEA. V dropped 7 bases and J dropped 3; count of bases not matched to a gene: 6. The length of the CDR3 is 13 residues. The CDR3 is CSGGQGEGYEQYF. CDR3 DNA sequence: TGCAGCGGTGGACAGGGGGAAGGCTACGAGCAGTACTTC.

The CDR3 loop reads CASSPRPDSGNTIYF. CDR3 nucleotides: TGTGCCAGCAGTCCTAGACCCGACTCTGGAAACACCATATATTTT. The chain recombines TRBV25-1 with TRBJ1-3; D is unclear. The CDR3 spans 15 residues. Germline CDR1 MGHDK, CDR2 SYGVNS. V dropped 5 bases and J dropped 0 bases, with 11 bases sitting between them.

This clonotype was found many times. The V gene is TRBV11-2, the J gene TRBJ2-5, with a possible D match to TRBD1 (6 bases). Looked up from germline, CDR1 is SGHAT and CDR2 is FQNNGV. Deletions cut 1 base from V and 2 bases from J, with 14 bases between. This CDR3 has 16 residues. The CDR3 DNA is TGTGCCAGCAGCTTAGGGTCCGGGACAAAGCAAGAGACCCAGTACTTC. Amino acid sequence: CASSLGSGTKQETQYF. The entire variable domain, with the rest obtained from reference TRBV11-2 and TRBJ2-5, is as follows: EAGVAQSPRYKIIEKRQSVAFWCNPISGHATLYWYQQILGQGPKLLIQFQNNGVVDDSQLPKDRFSAERLKGVDSTLKIQPAKLEDSAVYLCASSLGSGTKQETQYFGPGTRLLVL.